Listed below are T cell receptor beta chains from one sample, sequenced in a study of blood T cell repertoires in COVID-19. Clones were sequenced by immunoSEQ multiplex PCR, and TCRdb holds only the in-frame ones, with some missing. The sample includes a few hundred thousand clones, approximately 92% of them seen just once. The sequencing input was peripheral blood. The receptors were gathered from a woman aged 40 to 50 who had recovered from COVID-19. Each CDR3 is given with its conserved first and last residue. D genes are given only for firm matches. A row's size may be missing; if present it is once, few, many or a size class.

CDR3aa,CDR3nt,abundance,d_gene,j_gene,v_gene
CSATGGAGSPLHF,TGCAGCGCGACAGGGGGCGCCGGATCACCCCTCCACTTT,NA,TRBD1,TRBJ1-6,TRBV29-1
CASSLVAGTETQYF,TGTGCCAGCAGCTTAGTGGCGGGGACAGAGACCCAGTACTTC,NA,NA,TRBJ2-5,TRBV7-9
CASSPSGGRRIRDTQYF,TGTGCCAGCAGCCCCTCGGGGGGGCGAAGAATCCGAGATACGCAGTATTTT,NA,TRBD2,TRBJ2-3,TRBV7-9
CASSEAAGYTF,TGTGCCAGCAGTGAAGCGGCTGGCTACACCTTC,NA,NA,TRBJ1-2,TRBV2
CASSLEGIRETQYF,TGCGCCAGCAGCCTGGAGGGGATAAGGGAGACCCAGTACTTC,once,NA,TRBJ2-5,TRBV5-1
CARLYFGGEKTRGPINEQFF,TGTGCCAGACTATATTTTGGGGGGGAAAAAACCCGGGGCCCGATTAATGAGCAGTTCTTC,few,TRBD2,TRBJ2-1,TRBV3-1/TRBV3-2
CASSFLVGSREETQYF,TGTGCCAGCAGCTTCTTGGTCGGGTCCAGAGAAGAGACCCAGTACTTC,NA,NA,TRBJ2-5,TRBV5-6
CASRPPIAGGQETQYF,TGCGCCAGCCGCCCACCGATAGCGGGGGGGCAAGAGACCCAGTACTTC,NA,TRBD2,TRBJ2-5,TRBV5-1
CASSRGRYTGELFF,TGTGCCAGCAGTAGGGGGCGTTACACCGGGGAGCTGTTTTTT,once,TRBD1,TRBJ2-2,TRBV28
CASSLVGQGRSPLHF,TGTGCCAGCAGCTTGGTTGGACAGGGGCGTTCACCCCTCCACTTT,NA,TRBD1,TRBJ1-6,TRBV5-4
CASTGQGAGTEAFF,TGCGCCAGCACAGGACAGGGGGCTGGAACTGAAGCTTTCTTT,NA,TRBD1,TRBJ1-1,TRBV10-2
CASSMRGSYGYTF,TGTGCCAGTAGTATGCGGGGCTCCTATGGCTACACCTTC,NA,NA,TRBJ1-2,TRBV19
CASSGFGTGQFNEKLFF,TGTGCCAGCTCAGGGTTCGGGACAGGGCAATTTAATGAAAAACTGTTTTTT,NA,TRBD1,TRBJ1-4,TRBV25-1
CASSQYTGVSQPQHF,TGCGCCAGCAGCCAATACACAGGTGTCTCCCAGCCCCAGCATTTT,NA,NA,TRBJ1-5,TRBV4-3
CASSSRGRRSYNEQFF,TGTGCCAGTAGTTCCCGCGGGAGGCGCTCCTACAATGAGCAGTTCTTC,NA,TRBD2,TRBJ2-1,TRBV19
CASSLTEPGNTIYF,TGCGCCAGCAGCTTGACAGAACCAGGAAACACCATATATTTT,NA,NA,TRBJ1-3,TRBV5-1
CASRYTGGVYNEQFF,TGTGCCAGCAGATACACAGGGGGCGTCTACAATGAGCAGTTCTTC,NA,TRBD1,TRBJ2-1,TRBV6-5
CASSRTGIGANEKLFF,TGTGCCAGCAGCCGGACAGGGATCGGCGCTAATGAAAAACTGTTTTTT,NA,TRBD1,TRBJ1-4,TRBV11-2
CASSPTTGGPTDTQYF,TGTGCCAGCTCCCCAACCACAGGGGGACCCACAGATACGCAGTATTTT,NA,TRBD1,TRBJ2-3,TRBV18
CATSRVGRVETQYF,TGTGCCACCAGCAGAGTCGGCAGGGTTGAGACCCAGTACTTC,NA,NA,TRBJ2-5,TRBV15
CASSAGSTDTQYF,TGTGCCAGTTCCGCGGGAAGCACAGATACGCAGTATTTT,NA,NA,TRBJ2-3,TRBV11-3
CASSSIAQSAVNEQFF,TGTGCCAGCAGCTCCATCGCTCAGTCCGCGGTGAATGAGCAGTTCTTC,NA,NA,TRBJ2-1,TRBV7-9
CASSLVGLAGARSYEQYF,TGTGCCAGCAGCTTAGTAGGGCTAGCGGGGGCCCGCTCCTACGAGCAGTACTTC,NA,TRBD2,TRBJ2-7,TRBV13
CATTGTEETQYF,TGTGCCACCACCGGGACAGAAGAGACCCAGTACTTC,NA,TRBD1,TRBJ2-5,TRBV10-3
CASSLEGGPYNEQFF,TGTGCCAGCAGCTTAGAGGGGGGGCCATACAATGAGCAGTTCTTC,NA,NA,TRBJ2-1,TRBV7-7
CASSQGWGQGNTGELFF,TGTGCCAGCAGCCAAGGGTGGGGACAGGGGAACACCGGGGAGCTGTTTTTT,NA,TRBD1,TRBJ2-2,TRBV3-1/TRBV3-2
CASSGGTGGYTASGLFF,TGTGCCAGCAGCGGGGGGACAGGGGGATATACCGCCTCGGGGCTGTTTTTT,NA,TRBD1,TRBJ1-4,TRBV9
CASSPVTGADGYTF,TGTGCCAGCTCACCAGTAACTGGGGCCGATGGCTACACCTTC,NA,NA,TRBJ1-2,TRBV18
CASSQDTAGGEEKLFF,TGTGCCAGCAGCCAAGATACGGCAGGGGGCGAAGAAAAACTGTTTTTT,NA,TRBD1,TRBJ1-4,TRBV4-2
CASSQDLSSYNEQFF,TGTGCCAGCAGCCAAGACTTGAGCTCCTACAATGAGCAGTTCTTC,once,NA,TRBJ2-1,TRBV5-6
CASSQEFERGRRETQYF,TGTGCCAGCAGCCAAGAATTCGAAAGGGGGCGCAGGGAGACCCAGTACTTC,NA,TRBD1,TRBJ2-5,TRBV3-1/TRBV3-2
CASSYRGEETQYF,TGTGCCAGTAGCTACAGGGGGGAAGAGACCCAGTACTTC,NA,TRBD1,TRBJ2-5,TRBV19
CASSVDGGYEQYF,TGTGCCAGCAGCGTAGATGGAGGCTACGAGCAGTACTTC,few,NA,TRBJ2-7,TRBV9
CASSLAPQAGETQYF,TGCGCCAGCAGCTTGGCTCCACAGGCAGGAGAGACCCAGTACTTC,NA,NA,TRBJ2-5,TRBV5-1
CASRKPGQGANEQFF,TGTGCCAGCAGAAAACCGGGACAGGGGGCGAATGAGCAGTTCTTC,NA,TRBD1,TRBJ2-1,TRBV25-1
CASRRRATSTDTQYF,TGTGCCAGCAGGCGGAGGGCCACTAGCACAGATACGCAGTATTTT,NA,NA,TRBJ2-3,TRBV2
CASTKTGGGTEAFF,TGTGCCAGCACCAAGACAGGGGGGGGCACTGAAGCTTTCTTT,NA,TRBD1,TRBJ1-1,TRBV6-6
CASTQYTEAFF,TGTGCCAGCACCCAGTACACTGAAGCTTTCTTT,NA,NA,TRBJ1-1,TRBV28
CASSQAGTSGRNEQFF,TGTGCCAGCAGCCAAGCTGGGACTAGCGGGAGAAATGAGCAGTTCTTC,NA,TRBD2,TRBJ2-1,TRBV14
CASSLDLAGGGPDTQYF,TGTGCCAGCAGCTTGGACTTAGCGGGAGGGGGGCCAGATACGCAGTATTTT,NA,TRBD2,TRBJ2-3,TRBV5-6
CASSSTGHSYNEQFF,TGTGCCAGCAGTTCGACAGGCCATTCCTACAATGAGCAGTTCTTC,NA,NA,TRBJ2-1,TRBV27
CASSSQRASSYEQYF,TGTGCCAGCAGCTCCCAGCGGGCTAGCTCCTACGAGCAGTACTTC,NA,NA,TRBJ2-7,TRBV7-2
CASSPGLAGVSRYF,TGTGCCAGCAGTCCTGGACTAGCGGGAGTATCTAGGTATTTT,NA,TRBD2,TRBJ2-3,TRBV2
CASSLGGSSSYGYTF,TGTGCCAGCAGTTTGGGGGGGAGCTCGTCCTATGGCTACACCTTC,once,NA,TRBJ1-2,TRBV27
CAWGTGTTQYF,TGTGCCTGGGGGACAGGGACCACCCAGTACTTC,NA,TRBD1,TRBJ2-5,TRBV30
CASSAGQGSFGYTF,TGTGCCAGCAGTGCCGGACAGGGAAGTTTTGGCTACACCTTC,few,TRBD1,TRBJ1-2,TRBV28
CASSQLAGGQETQYF,TGTGCCAGCAGCCAATTAGCGGGAGGCCAAGAGACCCAGTACTTC,NA,TRBD2,TRBJ2-5,TRBV14
CASSPAGTGLVETQYF,TGTGCCAGCAGCCCCGCCGGGACAGGGCTAGTAGAGACCCAGTACTTC,NA,TRBD1,TRBJ2-5,TRBV7-9
CASSLAPSGPDTQYF,TGCGCCAGCAGCTTAGCTCCTAGCGGCCCAGATACGCAGTATTTT,NA,TRBD2,TRBJ2-3,TRBV4-1
CASSGLSLTSPGVGSTDTQYF,TGTGCCAGCAGCGGCCTTTCGCTGACTAGTCCTGGCGTGGGAAGCACAGATACGCAGTATTTT,NA,NA,TRBJ2-3,TRBV3-1/TRBV3-2
CASSSTPNTEAFF,TGTGCCAGCAGCTCGACACCGAACACTGAAGCTTTCTTT,few,NA,TRBJ1-1,TRBV11-2
CASSLNQGSYTF,TGCGCCAGCAGCTTAAACCAGGGGAGCTACACCTTC,NA,NA,TRBJ1-2,TRBV5-1
CASSLGTGLLNTEAFF,TGTGCCAGCAGCCTGGGAACAGGTTTATTGAACACTGAAGCTTTCTTT,NA,NA,TRBJ1-1,TRBV4-2
CASSIDHGRGETYSNQPQHF,TGTGCCAGTAGTATAGATCACGGCAGGGGCGAGACCTATAGCAATCAGCCCCAGCATTTT,NA,NA,TRBJ1-5,TRBV19
CARTLRDSRGYTF,TGTGCCAGGACCCTCCGGGACAGCAGAGGCTACACCTTC,NA,TRBD1,TRBJ1-2,TRBV2
CASTGLAGVGELFF,TGTGCCAGCACCGGACTAGCGGGAGTAGGGGAGCTGTTTTTT,NA,TRBD2,TRBJ2-2,TRBV6-5
CASSTRTGLGLTQRSNEQFF,TGTGCCAGTAGTACGAGGACAGGGCTAGGATTGACGCAGAGATCTAATGAGCAGTTCTTC,once,TRBD1,TRBJ2-1,TRBV19
CASESDRDQPDTQYF,TGCGCCAGCGAGTCGGACAGGGACCAGCCAGATACGCAGTATTTT,NA,TRBD1,TRBJ2-3,TRBV5-1
CASSLGIGGISEQYF,TGCGCCAGCAGCTTGGGTATAGGGGGAATATCCGAGCAGTACTTC,NA,NA,TRBJ2-7,TRBV5-1
CASSYRTGGYEQYF,TGTGCCAGCAGCTACCGGACAGGGGGCTACGAGCAGTACTTC,NA,TRBD1,TRBJ2-7,TRBV5-4